This T cell receptor (beta chain) emerged from a study of somatic mutations in cytotoxic T cells in rheumatoid arthritis (dated by TCRdb to the late 2010s). Study-wide context: Sorted V beta1+ cells also underwent TCRB sequencing, and some V beta antibody-stained T-cell populations were flow-sorted at nearly 100% purity on a FACSAria II or Sony SH800. To characterize clonality, the study used TCRB deep sequencing while asking whether somatic mutations are carried by expanded CD8+ T-cell clones in newly diagnosed, untreated rheumatoid arthritis. TCRB deep sequencing covered 65 patients with rheumatoid arthritis along with approximately 20 healthy controls. Patients and controls did not essentially differ in median age, which was nearly identical between the groups.

Notes on this clone: Its antigen remains unidentified. No base qualities exist here, and no much larger clone lies one base off it.

Healthy controls were 20 blood donors whose buffy coats were used, with a median age of about 56 years (range about 20-80) and 55% female. Positive magnetic bead selection on an AutoMACS was used to isolate CD4+ and CD8+ cells, with flow cytometry used to check purity. Isolation of peripheral blood mononuclear cells was done through Ficoll-Paque PLUS density gradient separation. DNA from CD4-enriched, CD8-enriched or PBMC samples was extracted using Nucleospin Tissue or Tissue XS kits and then quantified on a Qubit 2.0 fluorometer. The CDR3 sequence holds 13 residues, the cysteine and phenylalanine included. Only the CDR3 region is kept as DNA, spanning 39 bases read in frame from base 1. V drops 3 bases and J drops 6 bases, leaving 9 bases in between. Reading the germline V gene (reference sequence) gives CDR1 LNHDA and CDR2 SQIVND. General conclusions and limits of the study: Several identical CD8+ TCRB sequences were found in both blood and synovial fluid, and in about an eighth of the 65 patients the largest CD8+ clone exceeded 20% of CD8+ cells. The antigen targets of the expanded CD8+ clones were unknown, and absence from virus-specific databases did not rule out viral specificity. An increase of CD8+ clonality with age was seen in patients (Spearman r ≈ 0.49) but not in healthy controls. CD8+ T-cell clonality did not differ significantly between rheumatoid arthritis patients and age-matched healthy controls. The slight underrepresentation of TRBV07 in patients was not corrected for multiple comparisons.

Sequencing of TCRB CDR3 was done on genomic DNA with the immunoSEQ assay. The original methods were these. Analyses were restricted to productive TCRB rearrangements. Clonality was expressed as a Shannon entropy-based productive clonality index, with each clone defined by a unique TCRB CDR3 sequence. Repertoire overlap for a pair of samples was computed from each clone's template counts relative to total templates per sample. V-gene usage from TCRB sequencing and V-gene usage measured by flow cytometry were correlated (Spearman r of over 0.6). The table was pulled from immuneACCESS by TCRdb, which kept in-frame rearrangements only. Such tables lose some clones; where checked, under half of the loss comes from unresolved V genes, and the rest has no known cause. Clone size and the V and J calls come from that table; the DNA yielded D and trimming. In all, the sample holds about 33,000 clones, and approximately 84% of those were seen once. The ten largest clones add up to roughly 3.2% of the sample.

Input material: CD8+ T cells sorted from blood. This clonotype originated in a man aged 35 to 55 in good health. The V and J segments used are TRBV19 and TRBJ1-5; TRBD1 is a possible D gene, resting on 5 matching bases. The DNA sequence follows: TGTGCCAGTAGTATGACAGTTCCTCAGCCCCAGCATTTT. Protein translation: CASSMTVPQPQHF.